The entry below gives a single TCR beta chain sequence along with its context. The CDR3 totals 13 residues. V gave up 3 bases and J gave up 1 base, with 6 bases separating them. These data belong to a study of blood T cell repertoires in COVID-19. As for the study in general: Donors in the United States, Italy and Spain gave samples during acute or convalescent COVID-19. Nucleic acid was either cDNA or gDNA, and it came from T cells, B-cell-depleted T cells, or PBMCs.

Original analysis: Cell counts per sample came from amplifying reference gene primers. Profiled with immunoSEQ multiplex PCR; TCRdb holds only in-frame clones, not every one. That table is the source of V, J and clone size, and D and trimming were worked out from the DNA. The data contain roughly 130,000 clones, 80% to 90% of them singletons. The TCR sequence derives from a man aged 55 to 70 with active or convalescent COVID-19. Input material: peripheral blood. This chain links TRBV12-3 or TRBV12-4 with TRBJ1-1; no clear D. The DNA for the CDR3 is TGTGCCAGCAGTTTCACAGCGAACACTGAAGCTTTCTTT. It translates to CASSFTANTEAFF.